This TCR beta chain is drawn from a study of HIV-infected patients and healthy controls. Study conclusions and caveats: In healthy controls, MAIT alpha CDR3s were common; in HIV+ repertoires, severely depleted.

About this clonotype itself: Its antigen is unknown.

About 450 ng RNA was reverse transcribed with alpha and beta constant-region primers. Each of the alpha and beta chains got its own library through chain-specific third strand synthesis with indices. All rearrangements within a chain used one primer pair; cDNA molecules carried barcodes. A 5' RACE adapter with a random hexamer and the SP2 primer site was joined to cDNA. Using its own MiXCR run on the 5' RACE reads, TCRdb lists one record per CDR3 protein. Of some 8,500 distinct CDR3 sequences listed, over 8% are singletons. All unsorted peripheral T cells were captured because whole blood was used without fractionation. Germline values: CDR1 SGHAT, CDR2 FQNNGV. V was clipped by 5 bases and J by 9 bases, with 14 bases between them. The CDR3 consists of 13 residues.

The sequence was collected from an adult with HIV infection. The donor label of this sample is uncertain. The source was blood, collected before antiretroviral therapy. The V and J genes are TRBV11-2 and TRBJ2-4; no definite D call. The CDR3 loop is CASSGRGLGIQYF. CDR3 nucleotides: TGTGCCAGCAGCGGTCGTGGGCTGGGCATTCAGTACTTC.